This T cell receptor beta chain was found in a study of spatial heterogeneity in lung cancer. Time point specified: sample taken at primary tumor resection. The donor group consisted of under 90 patients who had untreated, early-stage non-small cell lung cancer. CDR1 MNHNS and CDR2 SASEGT come from the germline V gene. There are 16 residues in the CDR3. The V and J ends lost 7 bases and 1 base respectively, with 14 bases between them. A unique molecular identifier was carried by every single TCR cDNA molecule. MiXCR was run by TCRdb on the 5' RACE reads, yielding one entry per CDR3 protein. The sample holds approximately 40,000 distinct CDR3 sequences, approximately 13% seen once.

The material sequenced was PBMCs, taken at surgery. The V call is TRBV6-1, the J call TRBJ1-6; D unresolved. The sequence was obtained from a male donor with early-stage non-small cell lung cancer. CDR3 sequence reads: CASTRLRASYNSPLHF. The CDR3 DNA follows: TGTGCCAGCACTCGACTGAGGGCGTCCTATAATTCACCCCTCCACTTT.